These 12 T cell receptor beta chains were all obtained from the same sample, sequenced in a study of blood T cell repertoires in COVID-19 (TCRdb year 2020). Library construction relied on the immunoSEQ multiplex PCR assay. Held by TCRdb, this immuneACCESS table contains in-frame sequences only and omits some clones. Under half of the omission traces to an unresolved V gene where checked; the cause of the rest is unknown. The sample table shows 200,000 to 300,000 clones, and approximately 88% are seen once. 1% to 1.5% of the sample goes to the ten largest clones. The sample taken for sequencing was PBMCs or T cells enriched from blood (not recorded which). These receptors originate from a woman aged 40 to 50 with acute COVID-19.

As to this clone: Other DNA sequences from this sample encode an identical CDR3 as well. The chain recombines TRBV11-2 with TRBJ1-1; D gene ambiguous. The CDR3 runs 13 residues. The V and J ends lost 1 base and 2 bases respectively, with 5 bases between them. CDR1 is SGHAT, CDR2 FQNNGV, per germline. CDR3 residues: CASSLVRNTEAFF. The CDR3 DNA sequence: TGTGCCAGCAGCTTAGTGCGTAACACTGAAGCTTTCTTT.

The CDR3: CASSARTAYNEQFF. DNA of the CDR3: TGTGCCAGCAGCGCCCGGACTGCCTACAATGAGCAGTTCTTC. This chain uses TRBV7-2 with TRBJ2-1, with D tentatively TRBD2 (5 bases). The germline CDR1 and CDR2 sequences are SGHTA and FQGNSA. This CDR3 region has 14 residues. Trimming pared 5 bases from V and 2 bases from J, leaving 10 bases between.

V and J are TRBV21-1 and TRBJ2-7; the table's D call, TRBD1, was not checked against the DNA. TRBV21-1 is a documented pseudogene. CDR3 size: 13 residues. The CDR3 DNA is TGTGCCAGCAGCAGGTTAGGGGTGGGCGAGCAGTACGTC. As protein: CASSRLGVGEQYV.

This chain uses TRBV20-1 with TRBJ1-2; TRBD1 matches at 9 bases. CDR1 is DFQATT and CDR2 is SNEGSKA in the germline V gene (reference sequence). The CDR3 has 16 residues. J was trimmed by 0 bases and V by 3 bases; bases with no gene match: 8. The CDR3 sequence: CSASAGTGSANYGYTF. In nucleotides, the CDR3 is TGCAGTGCTAGTGCCGGGACAGGGTCGGCTAACTATGGCTACACCTTC.

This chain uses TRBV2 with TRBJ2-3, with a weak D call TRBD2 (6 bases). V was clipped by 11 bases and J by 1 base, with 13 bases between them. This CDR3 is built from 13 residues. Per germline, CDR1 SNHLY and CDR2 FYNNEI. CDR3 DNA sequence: TGTGCCTCACGGGACTTGGGCACAGATACGCAGTATTTT. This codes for CASRDLGTDTQYF.

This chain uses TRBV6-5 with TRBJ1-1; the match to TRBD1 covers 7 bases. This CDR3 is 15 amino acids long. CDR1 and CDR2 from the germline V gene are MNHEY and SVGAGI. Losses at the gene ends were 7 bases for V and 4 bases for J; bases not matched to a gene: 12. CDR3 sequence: CASTTYRGGPTEAFF. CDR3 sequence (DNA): TGTGCCAGCACTACCTACAGGGGCGGGCCCACTGAAGCTTTCTTT.

The CDR3 DNA follows: TGTGCCAGCAGCTTAGTCACTAGCGAGGAGCAGTTCTTC. As protein: CASSLVTSEEQFF. The chain is built from TRBV7-9 and TRBJ2-1, with TRBD2 matching over 7 bases. The CDR3 has 13 amino acids. After removal of 1 base from V and 10 bases from J, the junction contained 4 bases not matched to a gene. Germline lookup yields CDR1 SEHNR and CDR2 FQNEAQ (reference sequence).

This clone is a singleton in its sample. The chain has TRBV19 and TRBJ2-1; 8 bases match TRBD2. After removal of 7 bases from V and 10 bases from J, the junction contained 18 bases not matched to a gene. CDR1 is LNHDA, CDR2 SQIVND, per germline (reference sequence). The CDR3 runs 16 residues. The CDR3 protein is CASNRRREATTGEQFF. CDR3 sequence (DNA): TGTGCCAGTAACCGAAGGCGGGAGGCAACGACCGGGGAGCAGTTCTTC.

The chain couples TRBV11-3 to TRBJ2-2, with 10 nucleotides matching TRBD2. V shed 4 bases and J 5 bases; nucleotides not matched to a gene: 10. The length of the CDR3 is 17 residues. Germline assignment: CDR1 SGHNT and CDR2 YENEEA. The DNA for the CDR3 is TGTGCCAGCAGCTGGGGGGCTAGCGGGAGTATTACCGGGGAGCTGTTTTTT. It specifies CASSWGASGSITGELFF.

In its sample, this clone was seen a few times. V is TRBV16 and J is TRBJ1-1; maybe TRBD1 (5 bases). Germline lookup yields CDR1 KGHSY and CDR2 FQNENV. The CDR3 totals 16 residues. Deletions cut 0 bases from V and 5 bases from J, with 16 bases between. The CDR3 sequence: CASSQSGFGGETEAFF. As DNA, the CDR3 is TGTGCCAGCAGCCAATCAGGGTTCGGGGGTGAGACTGAAGCTTTCTTT. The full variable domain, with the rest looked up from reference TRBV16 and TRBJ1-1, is GEEVAQTPKHLVRGEGQKAKLYCAPIKGHSYVFWYQQVLKNEFKFLISFQNENVFDETGMPKERFSAKCLPNSPCSLEIQATKLEDSAVYFCASSQSGFGGETEAFFGQGTRLTVV.

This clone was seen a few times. CDR3 sequence: CASSPFPGQGDRQPQHF. DNA for the CDR3: TGTGCCAGCTCACCATTTCCGGGACAGGGGGACAGACAGCCCCAGCATTTT. J is TRBJ1-5 and V is TRBV18; 11 bases align to TRBD1. Germline CDR1 is KGHSH and CDR2 is LQKENI. Trimming removed 2 bases from V and 7 bases from J; junction bases left unmatched: 10. CDR3 length: 17 residues.

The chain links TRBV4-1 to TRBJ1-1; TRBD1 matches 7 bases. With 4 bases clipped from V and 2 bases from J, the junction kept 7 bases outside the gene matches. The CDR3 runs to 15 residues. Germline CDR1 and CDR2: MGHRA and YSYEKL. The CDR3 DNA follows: TGCGCCAGCAGCCGCTCGACAGGGTTCAACACTGAAGCTTTCTTT. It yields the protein CASSRSTGFNTEAFF.